Sequencing of this T cell receptor beta chain was carried out in a study of CD8 T cells in Susac syndrome (dated 2019 in TCRdb). Concerning the study at large: Repertoire sequencing was used to test whether CD8+ T cell activation and differentiation in Susac syndrome was antigen driven. The study compared CD8+ T cell repertoire clonality among around 11 healthy donors, around 14 Susac syndrome patients and about 16 multiple sclerosis patients.

To note about this clonotype: The antigen it recognizes is unknown. Base qualities are missing; no much larger clone stands one base away.

RNA was extracted using the RNeasy kit, and roughly 0.5 to 1 ug of the RNA was reverse transcribed with random hexamers. The immunoSEQ multiplex PCR assay, covering 54 Vbeta and 13 Jbeta segments, was used to amplify TCR beta CDR3 regions. To correct PCR amplification bias, a synthetic template baseline was used for both primer optimization and computational correction. In the paper's pipeline: Reads were assigned to V, D and J genes according to IMGT and analyzed in immunoSEQ Analyzer, with only productive sequences retained. To calculate clonality, Shannon entropy was normalized by log2 of the number of productive unique sequences and then subtracted from one. Public and private clones were assessed among the 100 most prevalent clones of each patient and control. A clone was defined as Susac-specific if it was absent from the healthy and MS cohorts, from roughly 990 published viral clones and from other ImmuneACCESS disease sequences. In TCRdb, the public reads were trimmed at Q25 with fastp and aligned with MiXCR, with productive beta chains retained. For every CDR3 protein sequence, its rows merge into one entry that carries the most common genes and DNA. TCRdb's processing, not the study's, gives the V and J calls here. The sample data list some 120,000 distinct CDR3 sequences, and approximately 93% of these were observed just once. In total, the top ten clones hold roughly 0.3% of the sample.

Peripheral blood CD8+ and CD4+ T cells from healthy donors, Susac syndrome patients and multiple sclerosis patients were profiled using high-throughput TCR beta sequencing. Multiple sclerosis controls were treatment-naive patients with stable or active relapsing-remitting disease fulfilling revised McDonald criteria. CD8+ TEMRA cells were enriched by FACS, while bulk CD8+ and CD4+ T cells were purified by magnetic negative isolation. Blood was collected in EDTA tubes and processed within 24 hours, with PBMCs isolated through density gradient centrifugation. PBMCs destined for TCR sequencing were cryopreserved in liquid nitrogen and later thawed in a 37 °C water bath. A purity of at least 90% was achieved for sorted or isolated CD4+, CD8+ and CD8+ TEMRA cells. The investigation overall reported the following: The TCR sequencing and HLA analysis was acknowledged to have included a relatively small number of individuals.

Inclusive of the bounding cysteine and phenylalanine, the CDR3 is 16 residues long. Just the 48-base CDR3 DNA is kept, in frame starting at base 1. The germline V gene (reference sequence) specifies DFQATT as CDR1 and SNEGSKA as CDR2. The germline V and J ends show losses of 3 bases and 1 base respectively, and no gene match explains 11 bases of the junction. The sample was CD8+ T cells from PBMCs. Recombination connected TRBV20-1 to TRBJ2-5, with 7 bases matching TRBD1. The clonotype originates from a human donor with multiple sclerosis. DNA sequence: TGCAGTGCTAGTCTGGGACAGCTTGGGGCCCAAGAGACCCAGTACTTC. It specifies CSASLGQLGAQETQYF.